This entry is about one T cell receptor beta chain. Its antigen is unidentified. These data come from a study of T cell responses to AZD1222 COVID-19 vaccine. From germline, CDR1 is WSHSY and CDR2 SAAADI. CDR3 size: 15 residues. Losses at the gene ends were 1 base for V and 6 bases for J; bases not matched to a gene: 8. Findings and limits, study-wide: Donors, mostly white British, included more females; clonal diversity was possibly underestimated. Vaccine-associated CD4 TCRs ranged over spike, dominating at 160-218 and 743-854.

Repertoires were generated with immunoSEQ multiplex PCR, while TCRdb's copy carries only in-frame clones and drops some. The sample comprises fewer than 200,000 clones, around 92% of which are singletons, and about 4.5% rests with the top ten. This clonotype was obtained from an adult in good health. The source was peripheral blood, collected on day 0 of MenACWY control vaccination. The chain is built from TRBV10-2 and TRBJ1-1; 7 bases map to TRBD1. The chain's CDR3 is CASSELTGQWAEAFF. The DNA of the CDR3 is TGCGCCAGCAGTGAGTTGACAGGGCAATGGGCTGAAGCTTTCTTT.